Presented here are 13 T cell receptor beta chains from one specimen sequenced in a study of blood T cell repertoires in COVID-19. The assay was immunoSEQ multiplex PCR, and TCRdb's table has in-frame clones only and misses some. The sample yields 250,000 to 300,000 clones, 70% to 90% seen once. The sample was PBMCs or T cells enriched from blood (not recorded which). The receptor source for this set is a woman aged 50 to 65 who had recovered from COVID-19.

The J gene is TRBJ1-2, the V gene TRBV30; D is possibly TRBD1 (6 bases). V was trimmed by 3 bases and J by 4 bases, leaving 15 bases between them. Germline values: CDR1 GTSNPN, CDR2 SVGIG (reference sequence). This CDR3 region has 14 residues. CDR3 bases: TGTGCCTGGAGCGCCCGACTCAGGGGCTATGGCTACACCTTC. Its protein is CAWSARLRGYGYTF.

The chain has TRBV28 and TRBJ1-3, with D possibly matching TRBD1 (5 bases). V was pared by 5 bases and J by 0 bases, with 20 bases between. Germline CDR1 MDHEN, CDR2 SYDVKM. The CDR3 is made up of 18 amino acids. Here the CDR3 DNA reads TGTGCCAGCAGTCCTATCCTTAACCCTCAGGGCTCTGGAAACACCATATATTTT. Protein product: CASSPILNPQGSGNTIYF.

The CDR3 DNA is TGTGCCAGCAGATTCGAGCGGGAACCCTACAATGAGCAGTTCTTC. It yields the protein CASRFEREPYNEQFF. The chain uses TRBV6-5 and TRBJ2-1; 7 nucleotides agree with TRBD2. Unmatched junction bases numbered 7, after V lost 6 bases and J lost 2 bases. CDR3 size: 15 residues. The germline gives CDR1 MNHEY, CDR2 SVGAGI.

This sequence joins TRBV12-3 or TRBV12-4 and TRBJ1-5; D remains ambiguous. CDR3 length equals 12 residues. V was clipped by 5 bases and J by 7 bases, with 9 bases between them. CDR3 sequence reads: CASSPLGQPQHF. DNA for the CDR3: TGTGCCAGCAGTCCCCTAGGACAGCCCCAGCATTTT.

The V and J genes are TRBV19 and TRBJ2-2; 13 nucleotides match TRBD2. The CDR3 contains 17 residues. V dropped 3 bases and J dropped 6; count of bases not matched to a gene: 7. Per the germline V gene, CDR1 is LNHDA and CDR2 is SQIVND (reference sequence). CDR3 sequence reads: CASSIPGLAGVAGELFF. The CDR3 nucleotides read TGTGCCAGTAGTATTCCAGGACTAGCGGGAGTGGCCGGGGAGCTGTTTTTT. The full variable domain, with the rest looked up from reference TRBV19 and TRBJ2-2, is DGGITQSPKYLFRKEGQNVTLSCEQNLNHDAMYWYRQDPGQGLRLIYYSQIVNDFQKGDIAEGYSVSREKKESFPLTVTSAQKNPTAFYLCASSIPGLAGVAGELFFGEGSRLTVL.

The chain is built from TRBV4-1 and TRBJ2-3; the D is unclear. V shed 3 bases and J shed 4 bases, with 11 bases lying between them. The CDR3 has 14 amino acids. Per germline, CDR1 MGHRA and CDR2 YSYEKL. The CDR3 region has the DNA TGCGCCAGCAGCCAGTTGGAGCTTGCAGATACGCAGTATTTT. It specifies CASSQLELADTQYF.

The genes are TRBV28 and TRBJ1-1; 8 bases align to TRBD1. Trimming took 5 bases from V and 4 from J; bases not matched to a gene: 6. In germline, CDR1 is MDHEN, CDR2 SYDVKM. The CDR3 has 14 residues. The CDR3 DNA reads TGTGCCAGCAGTCGCGGACAGGGCCGCACTGAAGCTTTCTTT. Its protein is CASSRGQGRTEAFF.

The rearrangement uses TRBV28 and TRBJ2-7; maybe TRBD1 (8 bases). The germline V gene encodes CDR1 MDHEN and CDR2 SYDVKM. The germline V and J ends were trimmed by 5 bases and 9 bases, with 23 bases remaining between them. This CDR3 is 15 amino acids long. CDR3 nucleotide sequence: TGTGCCAGCAGTGCTCAGAGGACAGGGAGGGTCGGGCAGTACTTC. The encoded protein is CASSAQRTGRVGQYF.

The rearrangement uses TRBV7-2 and TRBJ2-2; 7 nucleotides line up with TRBD2. CDR1 is SGHTA, CDR2 FQGNSA, per germline. V lost 4 bases to trimming and J lost 10 bases; unmatched junction nucleotides: 9. CDR3 length equals 14 residues. CDR3 sequence (DNA): TGTGCCAGCAGCTACGTAGCGGGCACGACGGAGCTGTTTTTT. It translates to CASSYVAGTTELFF.

The chain carries TRBV29-1 and TRBJ2-1; 8 positions agree with TRBD1. The ends lost 7 bases at V and 8 bases at J; junction bases unmatched: 16. CDR3 size: 15 residues. Germline V lookup: CDR1 SQVTM, CDR2 ANQGSEA. The CDR3 coding sequence is TGCAGCGCTGGGAAGGTAGGGCAGGGGGCCGATGAGCAGTTCTTC. Its translation: CSAGKVGQGADEQFF.

The V call is TRBV27, the J call TRBJ2-1, with D possibly TRBD1 on 5 matching bases. Germline CDR1 is MNHEY and CDR2 is SMNVEV (reference sequence). With 6 bases removed from V and 7 bases from J, the gap between germline ends came to 13 bases. This CDR3 region has 13 residues. CDR3 amino acids: CASSWEGVNEQFF. The CDR3 DNA is TGTGCCAGCAGCTGGGAAGGGGTAAATGAGCAGTTCTTC.

V usage is TRBV5-1 and J usage is TRBJ2-3, with TRBD2 identical over 9 bases. The V and J ends lost 4 bases and 4 bases, in that order; junction bases with no gene match: 10. CDR1 and CDR2 (germline): SGHRS, YFSETQ. This CDR3 has 16 amino acids. The DNA for the CDR3 is TGCGCCAGCAGCCCTCTGAATAGCGGGAGTGCAGATACGCAGTATTTT. Protein product: CASSPLNSGSADTQYF.

The V gene is TRBV18, the J gene TRBJ1-5; 8 bases map to TRBD1. The CDR3 spans 15 residues. V gave up 4 bases and J gave up 4 bases; unmatched junction bases: 6. From germline, CDR1 is KGHSH and CDR2 LQKENI. CDR3: CASSQGQGRNQPQHF. The CDR3 DNA reads TGTGCCAGCTCACAAGGACAGGGAAGGAATCAGCCCCAGCATTTT.